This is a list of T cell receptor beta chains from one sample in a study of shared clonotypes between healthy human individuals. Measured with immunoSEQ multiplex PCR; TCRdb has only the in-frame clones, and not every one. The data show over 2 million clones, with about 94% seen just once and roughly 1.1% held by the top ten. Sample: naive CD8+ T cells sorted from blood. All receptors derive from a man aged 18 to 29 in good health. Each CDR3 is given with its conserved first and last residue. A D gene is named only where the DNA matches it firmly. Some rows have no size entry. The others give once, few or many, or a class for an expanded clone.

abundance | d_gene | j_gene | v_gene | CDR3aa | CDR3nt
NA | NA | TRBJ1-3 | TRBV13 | CASSLPTESGNTIYF | TGTGCCAGCAGCCTACCGACAGAGTCTGGAAACACCATATATTTT
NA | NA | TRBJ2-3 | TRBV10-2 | CASSALTDTQYF | TGCGCCAGCTCCGCCTTGACAGATACGCAGTATTTT
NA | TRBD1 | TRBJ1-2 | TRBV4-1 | CASSRPPDRDHGYTF | TGCGCCAGCAGCCGACCCCCGGACAGGGACCATGGCTACACCTTC
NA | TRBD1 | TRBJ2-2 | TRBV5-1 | CASSSGQVGNTGELFF | TGCGCCAGCAGCTCAGGACAGGTTGGGAACACCGGGGAGCTGTTTTTT
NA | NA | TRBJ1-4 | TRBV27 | CASSHGGVGQAIATNEKLFF | TGTGCCAGCAGCCATGGGGGGGTGGGGCAAGCGATTGCAACTAATGAAAAACTGTTTTTT
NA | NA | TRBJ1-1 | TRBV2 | CASSENWPSEGGTEAFF | TGTGCCAGCAGTGAAAATTGGCCCTCAGAGGGGGGGACTGAAGCTTTCTTT
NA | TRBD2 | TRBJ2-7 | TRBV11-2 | CASSFGVGREGEQYF | TGTGCCAGCAGCTTTGGCGTAGGCAGGGAGGGCGAGCAGTACTTC
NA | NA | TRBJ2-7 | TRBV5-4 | CASSWGQAITYEQYF | TGTGCCAGCAGCTGGGGACAAGCGATTACCTACGAGCAGTACTTC
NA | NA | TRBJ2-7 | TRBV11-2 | CASSLRAPYEQYF | TGTGCCAGCAGCTTAAGGGCCCCCTACGAGCAGTACTTC
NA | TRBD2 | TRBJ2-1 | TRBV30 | CAWRERGGPNEQFF | TGTGCCTGGAGGGAGCGGGGGGGCCCAAATGAGCAGTTCTTC
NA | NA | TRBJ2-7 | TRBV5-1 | CASSSFPDSSYEQYF | TGCGCCAGCAGCTCGTTCCCCGACAGCTCCTACGAGCAGTACTTC
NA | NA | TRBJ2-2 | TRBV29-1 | CSGYTGELFF | TGCAGCGGCTACACCGGGGAGCTGTTTTTT
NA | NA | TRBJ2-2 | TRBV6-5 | CASSSGPETGELFF | TGTGCCAGCAGTTCCGGCCCAGAAACCGGGGAGCTGTTTTTT
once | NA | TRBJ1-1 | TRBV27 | CASSPRGGTNTEAFF | TGTGCCAGCAGTCCCCGGGGAGGGACAAACACTGAAGCTTTCTTT
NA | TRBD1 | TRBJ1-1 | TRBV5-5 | CASSFGQGINEAFF | TGTGCCAGCAGCTTTGGACAGGGGATCAACGAAGCTTTCTTT
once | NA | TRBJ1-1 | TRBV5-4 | CASSLEGEGTEAFF | TGTGCCAGCAGCTTGGAAGGGGAAGGGACTGAAGCTTTCTTT
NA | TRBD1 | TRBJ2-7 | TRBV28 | CASRTRLGQGTYEQYF | TGTGCCAGCAGGACCCGGTTGGGACAGGGGACCTACGAGCAGTACTTC
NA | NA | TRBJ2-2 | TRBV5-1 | CASAGTANTGELFF | TGCGCCAGCGCGGGGACAGCGAACACCGGGGAGCTGTTTTTT
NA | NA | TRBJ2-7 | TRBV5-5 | CASSYDILGREQYF | TGTGCCAGCAGCTACGACATCCTGGGTCGCGAGCAGTACTTC
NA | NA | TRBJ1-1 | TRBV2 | CASWGAGEAFF | TGTGCCAGCTGGGGGGCTGGTGAAGCTTTCTTT
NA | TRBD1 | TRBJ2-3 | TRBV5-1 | CASSLSPGTGIQYF | TGCGCCAGCAGCTTGAGCCCTGGGACAGGAATTCAGTATTTT
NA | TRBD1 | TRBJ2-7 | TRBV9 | CASSVGRGRNYEQYF | TGTGCCAGCAGCGTAGGTAGGGGGCGGAACTACGAGCAGTACTTC
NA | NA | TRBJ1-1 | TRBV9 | CASSPMEGTEAFF | TGTGCCAGCAGCCCGATGGAGGGTACTGAAGCTTTCTTT
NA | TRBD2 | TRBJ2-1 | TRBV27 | CASGRGTSGFNEQFF | TGTGCCAGCGGAAGAGGGACTAGCGGGTTCAATGAGCAGTTCTTC
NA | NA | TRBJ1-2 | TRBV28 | CASSRGGLVGYTF | TGTGCCAGCAGCCGGGGGGGGTTGGTTGGCTACACCTTC
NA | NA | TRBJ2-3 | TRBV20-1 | CSAPLDTQYF | TGCAGTGCTCCTCTAGATACGCAGTATTTT
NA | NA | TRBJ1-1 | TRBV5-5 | CASSYNIGTEAFF | TGTGCCAGCAGCTACAACATAGGCACTGAAGCTTTCTTT
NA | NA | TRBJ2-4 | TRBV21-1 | CASRVEGGRENIQYF | TGTGCCAGCAGAGTTGAGGGGGGCCGGGAAAACATTCAGTACTTC
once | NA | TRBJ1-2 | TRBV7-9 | CASSLSPNYGYTF | TGTGCCAGCAGCTTGTCTCCCAACTATGGCTACACCTTC
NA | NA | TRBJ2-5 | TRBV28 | CASRGLGLLGETQYF | TGTGCCAGCAGGGGCTTGGGGCTACTGGGGGAGACCCAGTACTTC
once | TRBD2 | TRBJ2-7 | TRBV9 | CASSVGGLAEEQYF | TGTGCCAGCAGCGTAGGGGGACTAGCAGAAGAGCAGTACTTC
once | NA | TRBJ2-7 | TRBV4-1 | CASSQIGPYEQYF | TGCGCCAGCAGCCAAATAGGGCCCTACGAGCAGTACTTC
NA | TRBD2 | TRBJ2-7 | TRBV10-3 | CAISESRLAGYEQYF | TGTGCCATCAGTGAGTCGCGACTAGCGGGATACGAGCAGTACTTC
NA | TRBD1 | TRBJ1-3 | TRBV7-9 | CASSLAPTGGGNTIYF | TGTGCCAGCAGCTTAGCGCCTACAGGGGGTGGAAACACCATATATTTT
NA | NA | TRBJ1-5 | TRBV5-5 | CASSLGQYPINQPQHF | TGTGCCAGCAGCTTGGGTCAGTACCCTATCAATCAGCCCCAGCATTTT
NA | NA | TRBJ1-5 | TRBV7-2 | CASSYRVYSNQPQHF | TGTGCCAGCAGTTACAGGGTGTATAGCAATCAGCCCCAGCATTTT
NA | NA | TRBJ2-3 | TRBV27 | CASSLGNLLDTQYF | TGTGCCAGCAGTTTAGGTAACCTCCTCGATACGCAGTATTTT
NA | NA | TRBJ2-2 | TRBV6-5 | CASYSARQNTGELFF | TGTGCCAGCTATTCAGCGAGGCAGAACACCGGGGAGCTGTTTTTT
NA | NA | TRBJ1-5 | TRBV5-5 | CASSSGQYSNQPQHF | TGTGCCAGCAGCTCCGGACAGTATAGCAATCAGCCCCAGCATTTT
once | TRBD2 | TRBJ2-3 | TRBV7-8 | CASSPRRVAGGPADTQYF | TGTGCCAGCAGCCCAAGGCGGGTAGCGGGAGGGCCTGCGGATACGCAGTATTTT
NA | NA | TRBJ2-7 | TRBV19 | CASSIRQRAYEQYF | TGTGCCAGTAGTATCAGACAACGAGCCTACGAGCAGTACTTC
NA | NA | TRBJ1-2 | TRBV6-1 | CASSETFLGFRLSGNYGYTF | TGTGCCAGCAGTGAGACGTTTCTAGGGTTCCGTCTGTCGGGCAACTATGGCTACACCTTC
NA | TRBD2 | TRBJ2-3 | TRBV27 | CASTITSGHSTDTQYF | TGTGCCAGCACCATAACTAGCGGACATAGCACAGATACGCAGTATTTT
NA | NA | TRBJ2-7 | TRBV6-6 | CASSSGSYYEQYF | TGTGCCAGCAGTTCAGGGTCTTATTACGAGCAGTACTTC
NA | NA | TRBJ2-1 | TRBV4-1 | CASSLNQGVNEQFF | TGCGCCAGCAGCCTAAACCAGGGCGTGAATGAGCAGTTCTTC
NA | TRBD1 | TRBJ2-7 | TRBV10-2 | CASSEFQGAVNEQYF | TGCGCCAGCAGTGAGTTTCAGGGGGCGGTTAACGAGCAGTACTTC